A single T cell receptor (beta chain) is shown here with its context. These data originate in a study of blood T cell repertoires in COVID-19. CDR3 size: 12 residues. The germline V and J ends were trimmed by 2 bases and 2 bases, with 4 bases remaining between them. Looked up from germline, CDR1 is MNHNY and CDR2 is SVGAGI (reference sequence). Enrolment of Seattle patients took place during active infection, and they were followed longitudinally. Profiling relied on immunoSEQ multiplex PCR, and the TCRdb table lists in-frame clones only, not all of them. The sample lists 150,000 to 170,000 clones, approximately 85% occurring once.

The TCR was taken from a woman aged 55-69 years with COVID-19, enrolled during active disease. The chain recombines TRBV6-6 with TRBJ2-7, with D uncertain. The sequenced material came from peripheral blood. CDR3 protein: CASSYATYEQYV. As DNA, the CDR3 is TGTGCCAGCAGTTACGCGACCTACGAGCAGTACGTC.